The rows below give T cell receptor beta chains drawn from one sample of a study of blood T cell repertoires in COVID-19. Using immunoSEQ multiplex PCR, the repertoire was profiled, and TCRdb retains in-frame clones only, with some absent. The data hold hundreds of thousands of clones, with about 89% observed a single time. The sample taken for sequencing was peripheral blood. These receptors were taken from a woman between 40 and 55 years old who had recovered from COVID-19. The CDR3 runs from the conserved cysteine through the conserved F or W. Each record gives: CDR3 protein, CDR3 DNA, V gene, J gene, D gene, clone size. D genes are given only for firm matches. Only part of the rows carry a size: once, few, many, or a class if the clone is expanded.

CASSPFRQAEAFF	TGTGCCAGTAGTCCTTTTCGACAGGCTGAAGCTTTCTTT	TRBV19	TRBJ1-1	-	-
CASSRRGGGRYEQYF	TGCGCCAGCAGCCGGCGGGGCGGGGGGCGCTACGAGCAGTACTTC	TRBV4-3	TRBJ2-7	TRBD2	-
CASSLNAYTQYF	TGTGCCAGCAGTCTTAACGCGTATACGCAGTATTTT	TRBV12-3/TRBV12-4	TRBJ2-3	-	-
CSVETGTDTQYF	TGCAGCGTTGAGACAGGCACAGATACGCAGTATTTT	TRBV29-1	TRBJ2-3	-	-
CASSSAGGTEAFF	TGTGCCAGCAGCTCCGCAGGGGGCACTGAAGCTTTCTTT	TRBV3-1/TRBV3-2	TRBJ1-1	TRBD1	-
CASSLGSAGGDYEQYF	TGTGCCAGCAGCTTAGGTTCGGCAGGGGGCGATTACGAGCAGTACTTC	TRBV11-3	TRBJ2-7	TRBD1	-
CASSASRGQETQYF	TGCGCCAGCAGCGCCTCTAGGGGCCAAGAGACCCAGTACTTC	TRBV10-2	TRBJ2-5	-	-
CAWSNNYGYTF	TGTGCCTGGTCTAATAACTATGGCTACACCTTC	TRBV30	TRBJ1-2	-	-
CASSLGRNTEAFF	TGTGCCAGCAGCTTAGGGAGGAACACTGAAGCTTTCTTT	TRBV11-3	TRBJ1-1	-	-
CASSIRTGYNEKLFF	TGTGCCAGTAGTATCCGGACAGGCTATAATGAAAAACTGTTTTTT	TRBV19	TRBJ1-4	TRBD1	-
CASSQGWQRGGYTDTQYF	TGTGCCAGCAGCCAAGGGTGGCAACGCGGGGGCTACACAGATACGCAGTATTTT	TRBV14	TRBJ2-3	-	-
CASSRRTGGGTEAFF	TGTGCCAGCAGTCGACGGACAGGGGGCGGGACTGAAGCTTTCTTT	TRBV6-2/TRBV6-3	TRBJ1-1	TRBD1	-
CASSISGDSLNSPLHF	TGTGCCAGTAGTATATCGGGGGACAGCCTTAATTCACCCCTCCACTTT	TRBV19	TRBJ1-6	TRBD1	-
CASVFMGQPQETQYF	TGTGCCAGCGTATTCATGGGACAGCCCCAAGAGACCCAGTACTTC	TRBV11-2	TRBJ2-5	TRBD1	-
CASSISRGIDEQYF	TGTGCCAGTAGTATCTCCAGGGGAATCGACGAGCAGTACTTC	TRBV19	TRBJ2-7	-	-
CASSKSRLASNEQFF	TGTGCCAGTAGTAAGTCCCGACTAGCTTCCAATGAGCAGTTCTTC	TRBV19	TRBJ2-1	TRBD2	-
CASSIGRGRRNTEAFF	TGTGCCAGTAGTATCGGGAGGGGAAGGAGGAACACTGAAGCTTTCTTT	TRBV19	TRBJ1-1	-	-
CSTGVGTEAFF	TGCAGCACCGGGGTGGGGACTGAAGCTTTCTTT	TRBV29-1	TRBJ1-1	-	-
CASSLDTGGGSYEQYF	TGTGCCAGCAGCTTAGATACAGGGGGGGGGTCCTACGAGCAGTACTTC	TRBV7-6	TRBJ2-7	-	once
CASSYTPGAYEQYF	TGCGCCAGCAGCTACACCCCCGGGGCCTACGAGCAGTACTTC	TRBV5-1	TRBJ2-7	-	-
CSVEVMPGTGGHYGYTF	TGCAGCGTTGAAGTGATGCCCGGGACAGGAGGTCACTATGGCTACACCTTC	TRBV29-1	TRBJ1-2	TRBD1	-
CASSDEVSTEAFF	TGTGCCAGCAGTGATGAGGTTTCCACTGAAGCTTTCTTT	TRBV2	TRBJ1-1	-	-
CAIGALEADTQYF	TGTGCCATCGGTGCCCTGGAGGCAGATACGCAGTATTTT	TRBV10-3	TRBJ2-3	-	-
CASSRQQGRYEQYF	TGTGCCAGTAGTCGCCAGCAGGGGAGATACGAGCAGTACTTC	TRBV19	TRBJ2-7	-	-
CASSQGSRTGWGNQPQHF	TGCGCCAGCAGTCAAGGGAGTCGGACAGGGTGGGGCAATCAGCCCCAGCATTTT	TRBV23-1	TRBJ1-5	TRBD1	-
CASKGDGVLSGANVLTF	TGTGCCAGCAAGGGGGACGGGGTCCTCTCTGGGGCCAACGTCCTGACTTTC	TRBV3-1/TRBV3-2	TRBJ2-6	-	-
CASSWGLAGATDTQYF	TGTGCCAGCAGTTGGGGACTAGCGGGGGCCACAGATACGCAGTATTTT	TRBV6-6	TRBJ2-3	TRBD2	-
CASSVGGGARRYGYTF	TGTGCCAGCAGCGTAGGGGGCGGGGCACGGAGATATGGCTACACCTTC	TRBV9	TRBJ1-2	-	-
CASSRRSTGDQPQHF	TGTGCCAGCAGTAGAAGGTCAACAGGGGACCAGCCCCAGCATTTT	TRBV6-5	TRBJ1-5	TRBD1	few
CAWRRGDTQYF	TGTGCCTGGAGGCGAGGGGATACGCAGTATTTT	TRBV30	TRBJ2-3	-	-
CASSQDKHTLTQYF	TGCGCCAGCAGCCAAGATAAACATACCTTGACCCAGTACTTC	TRBV4-3	TRBJ2-5	-	-
CASSRSSGGATDTQYF	TGTGCCAGCAGCCGGTCTAGCGGGGGGGCTACAGATACGCAGTATTTT	TRBV27	TRBJ2-3	TRBD2	-
CASSRGGPFSNQPQHF	TGTGCCAGCTCAAGGGGGGGACCGTTTAGCAATCAGCCCCAGCATTTT	TRBV18	TRBJ1-5	-	-
CASSEGQGSSYNSPLHF	TGTGCCAGCAGTGAAGGGCAGGGGAGCTCCTATAATTCACCCCTCCACTTT	TRBV2	TRBJ1-6	-	-
CASSFREGSVYTF	TGTGCCAGCAGCTTCAGAGAGGGCTCGGTCTACACCTTC	TRBV7-2	TRBJ1-2	-	-
CSASRRVGYTF	TGCAGTGCTAGTCGACGGGTAGGCTACACCTTC	TRBV20-1	TRBJ1-2	-	once
CASSLAQRGLEGTEAFF	TGCGCCAGCAGCTTGGCCCAGAGGGGGTTGGAAGGTACTGAAGCTTTCTTT	TRBV5-1	TRBJ1-1	-	once
CASSQDFGVEDYYEQYF	TGTGCCAGCAGCCAAGATTTCGGGGTCGAGGATTACTACGAGCAGTACTTC	TRBV3-1/TRBV3-2	TRBJ2-7	-	-
CASSLWTGGINGNQPQHF	TGTGCCAGTAGTTTATGGACAGGGGGCATCAATGGCAATCAGCCCCAGCATTTT	TRBV19	TRBJ1-5	TRBD1	-
CASSLGGDYEQYF	TGTGCCAGCAGTTTAGGAGGGGACTACGAGCAGTACTTC	TRBV27	TRBJ2-7	-	-
CASSQELGGVGYTF	TGTGCCAGCAGCCAAGAGTTGGGGGGGGTCGGCTACACCTTC	TRBV14	TRBJ1-2	-	-
CASSQVSGGPSTDTQYF	TGTGCCAGTAGTCAGGTTAGCGGGGGACCTAGCACAGATACGCAGTATTTT	TRBV19	TRBJ2-3	TRBD2	-
CSASPWGARTEAFF	TGCAGCGCTTCCCCGTGGGGAGCTAGGACTGAAGCTTTCTTT	TRBV29-1	TRBJ1-1	-	-
CASSSPGQGAPNYGYTF	TGCGCCAGCAGCTCTCCGGGACAGGGGGCCCCTAACTATGGCTACACCTTC	TRBV5-1	TRBJ1-2	TRBD1	once
CASSLIDSGGHNEQFF	TGCGCCAGCAGCTTGATAGACTCGGGGGGGCACAATGAGCAGTTCTTC	TRBV5-1	TRBJ2-1	TRBD2	-
CASSPIGSGSGNTIYF	TGTGCCAGCAGCCCCATCGGATCAGGGTCTGGAAACACCATATATTTT	TRBV7-9	TRBJ1-3	-	-
CASSSLTAGGNTEAFF	TGCGCCAGCAGCTCATTGACAGCAGGGGGCAACACTGAAGCTTTCTTT	TRBV5-1	TRBJ1-1	TRBD1	-
CASSQPGGGTEAFF	TGTGCCAGCAGCCAACCTGGGGGAGGCACTGAAGCTTTCTTT	TRBV3-1/TRBV3-2	TRBJ1-1	-	-
CASSAFDRGQRTEAFF	TGTGCCAGCAGCGCCTTTGACAGGGGGCAGAGAACTGAAGCTTTCTTT	TRBV9	TRBJ1-1	TRBD1	-